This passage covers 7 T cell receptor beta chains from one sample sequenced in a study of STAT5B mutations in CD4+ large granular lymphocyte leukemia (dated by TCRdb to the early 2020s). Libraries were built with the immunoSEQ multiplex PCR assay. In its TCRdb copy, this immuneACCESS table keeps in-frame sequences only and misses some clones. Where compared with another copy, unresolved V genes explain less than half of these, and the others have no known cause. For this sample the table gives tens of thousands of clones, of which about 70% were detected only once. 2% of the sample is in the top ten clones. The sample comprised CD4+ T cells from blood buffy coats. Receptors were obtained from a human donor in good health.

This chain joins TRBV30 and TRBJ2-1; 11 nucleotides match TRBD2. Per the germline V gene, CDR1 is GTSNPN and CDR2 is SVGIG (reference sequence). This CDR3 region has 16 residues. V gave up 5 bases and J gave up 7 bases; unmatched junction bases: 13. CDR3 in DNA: TGTGCCTGGGACTCGCCGGTAGCGGGGGGGAGGAATGAGCAGTTCTTC. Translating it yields CAWDSPVAGGRNEQFF.

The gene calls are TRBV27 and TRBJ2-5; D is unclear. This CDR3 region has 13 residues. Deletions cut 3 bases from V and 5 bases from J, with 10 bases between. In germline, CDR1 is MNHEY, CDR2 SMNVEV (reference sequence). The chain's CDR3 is CASSFRSWETQYF. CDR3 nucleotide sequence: TGTGCCAGCAGTTTTCGGTCATGGGAGACCCAGTACTTC.

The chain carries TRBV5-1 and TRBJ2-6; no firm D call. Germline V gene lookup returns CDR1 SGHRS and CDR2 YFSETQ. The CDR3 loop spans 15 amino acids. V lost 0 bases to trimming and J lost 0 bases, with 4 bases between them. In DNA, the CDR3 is TGCGCCAGCAGCTTGGATGTCTCTGGGGCCAACGTCCTGACTTTC. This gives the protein CASSLDVSGANVLTF.

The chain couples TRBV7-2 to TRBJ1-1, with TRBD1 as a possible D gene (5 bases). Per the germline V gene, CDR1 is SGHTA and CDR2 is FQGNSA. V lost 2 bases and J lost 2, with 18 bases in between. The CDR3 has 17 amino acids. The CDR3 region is CASSLLDFGRVNTEAFF. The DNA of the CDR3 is TGTGCCAGCAGCTTATTAGATTTCGGCAGGGTAAACACTGAAGCTTTCTTT.

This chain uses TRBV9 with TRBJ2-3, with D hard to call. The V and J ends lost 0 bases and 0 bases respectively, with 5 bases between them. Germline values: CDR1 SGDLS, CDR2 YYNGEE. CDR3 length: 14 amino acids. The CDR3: CASSVVPSTDTQYF. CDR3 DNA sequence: TGTGCCAGCAGCGTAGTTCCGAGCACAGATACGCAGTATTTT.

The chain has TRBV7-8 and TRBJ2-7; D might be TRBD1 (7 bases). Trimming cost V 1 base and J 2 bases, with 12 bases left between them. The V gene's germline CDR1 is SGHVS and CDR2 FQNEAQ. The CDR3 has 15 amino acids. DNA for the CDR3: TGTGCCAGCAGCTTAGTCGGAGGGGGCGCCTACGAGCAGTACTTC. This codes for CASSLVGGGAYEQYF.

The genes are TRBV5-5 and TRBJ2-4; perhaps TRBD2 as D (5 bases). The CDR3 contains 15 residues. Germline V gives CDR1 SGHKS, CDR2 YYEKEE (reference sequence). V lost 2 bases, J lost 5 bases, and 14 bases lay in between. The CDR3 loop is CASSLRLAPENIQYF. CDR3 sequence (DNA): TGTGCCAGCAGCTTACGGCTAGCTCCGGAAAACATTCAGTACTTC.